This TCR beta chain was documented in a study of T cell responses to AZD1222 COVID-19 vaccine. Study as a whole: Researchers grouped second doses given at about 4 or about 12 weeks into one pool. Notes on the study in general: Donors in the cohort were predominantly white British and more often female, and clonal diversity was possibly underestimated. The span of vaccine-associated CD4 TCRs extended across spike, with dominance at 160-218 and 743-854. No day 14 peak samples; only post-peak repertoires were characterized.

Assay used: immunoSEQ multiplex PCR; TCRdb lists only in-frame clones, some missing. The data show 130,000 or so clones, just under 95% seen once. Remarks on this clone: What it binds is not known.

V lost 4 bases, J lost 5 bases, and 3 bases stayed unmatched. The CDR3 loop spans 14 amino acids. Germline V gene data show CDR1 as KGHDR and CDR2 as SFDVKD. The chain couples TRBV24-1 to TRBJ2-2; 7 bases align to TRBD2. Here the sequenced sample was peripheral blood, taken on day 0 of AZD1222 vaccination. The TCR sequence derives from an adult in good health. The CDR3 DNA reads as TGTGCCACCAGTGAGGGGGGGAGGACCGGGGAGCTGTTTTTT. Translated: CATSEGGRTGELFF.